These T cell receptor beta chains were read from a single sample in a study of blood T cell repertoires in COVID-19. The repertoire was sequenced with immunoSEQ multiplex PCR; TCRdb's copy has only in-frame clones and lacks some. The sample gives a few hundred thousand clones, around 85% of which show up once; roughly 2.7% is in the top ten. The sequenced sample consisted of PBMCs or T cells enriched from blood (not recorded which). Receptors were obtained from a woman in her forties or fifties who had recovered from COVID-19. CDR3s include the opening cysteine and the closing phenylalanine or tryptophan. D genes are given only for firm matches. Only some rows state a clone size, as once, few, many or a class for expanded clones.

len: 17; d_gene: TRBD2; j_gene: TRBJ2-1; v_gene: TRBV7-2; abundance: NA; CDR3aa: CASSSPGTSGTYNEQFF; CDR3nt: TGTGCCAGCAGCTCCCCGGGGACTAGCGGGACCTACAATGAGCAGTTCTTC
len: 13; d_gene: NA; j_gene: TRBJ1-2; v_gene: TRBV7-2; abundance: once; CDR3aa: CASSLDTQYGYTF; CDR3nt: TGTGCCAGCAGCTTGGACACCCAGTATGGCTACACCTTC
len: 12; d_gene: NA; j_gene: TRBJ1-2; v_gene: TRBV30; abundance: NA; CDR3aa: CAWSFLYYGYTF; CDR3nt: TGTGCCTGGAGTTTCTTATACTATGGCTACACCTTC
len: 16; d_gene: NA; j_gene: TRBJ1-2; v_gene: TRBV7-8; abundance: NA; CDR3aa: CASSLDPQGLVYGYTF; CDR3nt: TGTGCCAGCAGCTTAGACCCCCAGGGTTTAGTGTATGGCTACACCTTC
len: 15; d_gene: TRBD1; j_gene: TRBJ2-7; v_gene: TRBV3-1/TRBV3-2; abundance: NA; CDR3aa: CASTRAGTGGYEQYF; CDR3nt: TGTGCCAGCACCCGAGCCGGGACAGGGGGCTACGAGCAGTACTTC
len: 14; d_gene: NA; j_gene: TRBJ2-5; v_gene: TRBV5-6; abundance: NA; CDR3aa: CASSLGGTGETQYF; CDR3nt: TGTGCCAGCAGCTTGGGTGGGACTGGGGAGACCCAGTACTTC
len: 13; d_gene: NA; j_gene: TRBJ2-2; v_gene: TRBV12-3/TRBV12-4; abundance: NA; CDR3aa: CASSLEATGELFF; CDR3nt: TGTGCCAGCAGTTTAGAAGCAACCGGGGAGCTGTTTTTT
len: 17; d_gene: TRBD2; j_gene: TRBJ2-1; v_gene: TRBV7-8; abundance: NA; CDR3aa: CASSLNEGTSGVGEQFF; CDR3nt: TGTGCCAGCAGCTTAAATGAGGGGACTAGCGGGGTTGGTGAGCAGTTCTTC
len: 14; d_gene: NA; j_gene: TRBJ1-1; v_gene: TRBV4-3; abundance: NA; CDR3aa: CASSHAEGFSEAFF; CDR3nt: TGCGCCAGCAGCCATGCTGAGGGTTTTTCTGAAGCTTTCTTT
len: 15; d_gene: TRBD1; j_gene: TRBJ1-1; v_gene: TRBV6-5; abundance: few; CDR3aa: CASSYRGQVNTEAFF; CDR3nt: TGTGCCAGCAGTTACCGAGGACAGGTTAACACTGAAGCTTTCTTT
len: 16; d_gene: NA; j_gene: TRBJ2-4; v_gene: TRBV5-4; abundance: NA; CDR3aa: CASSPDLSLAKNIQYF; CDR3nt: TGTGCCAGCAGCCCCGACTTGTCCCTAGCCAAAAACATTCAGTACTTC
len: 17; d_gene: TRBD2; j_gene: TRBJ2-1; v_gene: TRBV14; abundance: NA; CDR3aa: CASSQRGNGRVYNEQFF; CDR3nt: TGTGCCAGCAGCCAAAGAGGTAACGGGAGGGTTTACAATGAGCAGTTCTTC
len: 13; d_gene: NA; j_gene: TRBJ1-5; v_gene: TRBV10-3; abundance: few; CDR3aa: CAISREGNQPQHF; CDR3nt: TGTGCCATCAGCAGGGAAGGCAATCAGCCCCAGCATTTT
len: 15; d_gene: TRBD2; j_gene: TRBJ2-4; v_gene: TRBV29-1; abundance: NA; CDR3aa: CSVSTSGGVKNIQYF; CDR3nt: TGCAGCGTTTCTACTAGCGGGGGGGTTAAAAACATTCAGTACTTC
len: 14; d_gene: TRBD1; j_gene: TRBJ1-3; v_gene: TRBV6-2/TRBV6-3; abundance: NA; CDR3aa: CASSRTGLGNTIYF; CDR3nt: TGTGCCAGCAGCCGGACAGGCCTGGGAAACACCATATATTTT
len: 15; d_gene: NA; j_gene: TRBJ1-5; v_gene: TRBV6-5; abundance: NA; CDR3aa: CASSDMGSRYQPQHF; CDR3nt: TGTGCCAGCAGCGACATGGGGAGCAGATATCAGCCCCAGCATTTT
len: 13; d_gene: NA; j_gene: TRBJ1-2; v_gene: TRBV3-1/TRBV3-2; abundance: NA; CDR3aa: CASSQRRDDGYTF; CDR3nt: TGTGCCAGCAGCCAACGCAGGGATGATGGCTACACCTTC
len: 15; d_gene: NA; j_gene: TRBJ2-1; v_gene: TRBV25-1; abundance: NA; CDR3aa: CASSELQGLWNEQFF; CDR3nt: TGTGCCAGCAGTGAGCTCCAGGGGTTGTGGAATGAGCAGTTCTTC
len: 14; d_gene: NA; j_gene: TRBJ1-1; v_gene: TRBV4-1; abundance: NA; CDR3aa: CASSQDWANTEAFF; CDR3nt: TGCGCCAGCAGCCAAGATTGGGCGAACACTGAAGCTTTCTTT
len: 15; d_gene: TRBD1; j_gene: TRBJ1-5; v_gene: TRBV7-8; abundance: NA; CDR3aa: CASSLQTGKGQPQHF; CDR3nt: TGTGCCAGCAGCTTACAGACAGGGAAAGGTCAGCCCCAGCATTTT
len: 21; d_gene: TRBD2; j_gene: TRBJ2-1; v_gene: TRBV4-1; abundance: once; CDR3aa: CASSQGRAKGRGGSPYNEQFF; CDR3nt: TGCGCCAGCAGCCAAGGTAGGGCCAAGGGTCGCGGGGGGTCTCCCTACAATGAGCAGTTCTTC
len: 13; d_gene: NA; j_gene: TRBJ2-1; v_gene: TRBV12-3/TRBV12-4; abundance: NA; CDR3aa: CASRTDEYNEQFF; CDR3nt: TGTGCCAGCAGAACAGACGAGTACAATGAGCAGTTCTTC
len: 13; d_gene: NA; j_gene: TRBJ2-5; v_gene: TRBV5-1; abundance: NA; CDR3aa: CASSLVLKETQYF; CDR3nt: TGCGCCAGCAGCTTGGTCTTAAAAGAGACCCAGTACTTC
len: 15; d_gene: TRBD1; j_gene: TRBJ1-5; v_gene: TRBV5-6; abundance: NA; CDR3aa: CASSFSLRGDQPQHF; CDR3nt: TGTGCCAGCAGCTTTTCACTCAGGGGGGATCAGCCCCAGCATTTT
len: 17; d_gene: TRBD1; j_gene: TRBJ1-5; v_gene: TRBV15; abundance: NA; CDR3aa: CATSRHGTGIGNQPQHF; CDR3nt: TGTGCCACCAGCAGACACGGGACAGGGATAGGTAATCAGCCCCAGCATTTT
len: 11; d_gene: TRBD1; j_gene: TRBJ2-1; v_gene: TRBV20-1; abundance: few; CDR3aa: CKADRGGEQFF; CDR3nt: TGCAAGGCGGACAGGGGAGGGGAGCAGTTCTTC
len: 13; d_gene: NA; j_gene: TRBJ1-2; v_gene: TRBV5-4; abundance: few; CDR3aa: CASRFRSGDGYTF; CDR3nt: TGTGCCAGCCGATTCAGGTCAGGCGATGGCTACACCTTC
len: 11; d_gene: NA; j_gene: TRBJ2-7; v_gene: TRBV30; abundance: NA; CDR3aa: CAWSARYEQYF; CDR3nt: TGTGCCTGGAGTGCCCGCTACGAGCAGTACTTC
len: 17; d_gene: TRBD1; j_gene: TRBJ1-2; v_gene: TRBV6-6; abundance: few; CDR3aa: CASSPDSGTGYNYGYTF; CDR3nt: TGTGCCAGCAGTCCCGACTCCGGGACAGGGTATAACTATGGCTACACCTTC
len: 16; d_gene: TRBD1; j_gene: TRBJ1-5; v_gene: TRBV30; abundance: many; CDR3aa: CAWSLTTGVSNQPQHF; CDR3nt: TGTGCCTGGAGCCTAACGACAGGGGTAAGCAATCAGCCCCAGCATTTT
len: 15; d_gene: NA; j_gene: TRBJ2-3; v_gene: TRBV5-1; abundance: NA; CDR3aa: CASSLVPTRTDTQYF; CDR3nt: TGCGCCAGCAGCTTGGTTCCTACCCGCACAGATACGCAGTATTTT
len: 17; d_gene: NA; j_gene: TRBJ2-6; v_gene: TRBV5-6; abundance: NA; CDR3aa: CASSLVLLGPGANVLTF; CDR3nt: TGTGCCAGCAGCTTGGTATTATTGGGGCCTGGGGCCAACGTCCTGACTTTC
len: 15; d_gene: NA; j_gene: TRBJ1-6; v_gene: TRBV11-2; abundance: NA; CDR3aa: CASSTVGGGGSPLHF; CDR3nt: TGTGCCAGCAGCACCGTTGGGGGCGGCGGTTCACCCCTCCACTTT
len: 13; d_gene: TRBD1; j_gene: TRBJ2-7; v_gene: TRBV27; abundance: NA; CDR3aa: CASSWTGDYEQYF; CDR3nt: TGTGCCAGCAGTTGGACAGGGGACTACGAGCAGTACTTC
len: 15; d_gene: NA; j_gene: TRBJ1-1; v_gene: TRBV7-3; abundance: NA; CDR3aa: CASSLFGGENTEAFF; CDR3nt: TGTGCCAGCAGCTTATTCGGGGGGGAGAACACTGAAGCTTTCTTT
len: 15; d_gene: TRBD2; j_gene: TRBJ2-1; v_gene: TRBV11-3; abundance: NA; CDR3aa: CASSREGLAGVEQFF; CDR3nt: TGTGCCAGCAGCCGCGAGGGACTAGCGGGAGTTGAGCAGTTCTTC